A selection of T cell receptor beta chains follows, all from one sample in a study of tumor and adjacent non-tumor tissue in lung cancer. From the multiplex PCR reads, TCRdb called clonotypes with MiXCR, one entry per CDR3 protein. The sample lists some 90,000 distinct CDR3 sequences; around two thirds were seen once. Sequencing was done on a sample of lung tumor tissue. The receptors derive from a man between 65 and 80 years old with non-small cell lung cancer. The CDR3 runs from the conserved cysteine through the conserved F or W. The D gene is left open where the match is weak. Size is omitted from some rows. Given values are once, few, many or a class for expanded clones.

D	V	J	size	DNA	CDR3
.	TRBV29-1	TRBJ2-5	.	TGCAGTGTTGAACCCCCCGACGGGAGAGAGACCCGGTACTTC	CSVEPPDGRETRYF
TRBD1	TRBV6-2/TRBV6-3	TRBJ1-5	.	TGTGCCAGCAACACCGACAGGGTGAGCAATCAGCCCCAGCATTTT	CASNTDRVSNQPQHF
.	TRBV10-3	TRBJ2-7	.	TGTGCTATCAGTGGGGCAGGGATGGTCTACGAGCAATACTTC	CAISGAGMVYEQYF
.	TRBV20-1	TRBJ2-1	few	TGCAGTGCTAGAGTCTACCCTGAGCAGTTCTTC	CSARVYPEQFF
TRBD1	TRBV29-1	TRBJ2-7	.	TGCAGAGGGGGGACAGGGGACGAGCGGTACTTC	CRGGTGDERYF
TRBD1	TRBV11-1	TRBJ1-1	.	TGTGCCAGCAGCTTCTCCGGGACAGTCAACACTGAAGCTTTCTTT	CASSFSGTVNTEAFF
.	TRBV6-6	TRBJ2-1	many	TGTGCCAGCACCGTTACAGGTGCCCCCGATGAGCAGTTCTTC	CASTVTGAPDEQFF
TRBD2	TRBV6-2/TRBV6-3	TRBJ2-3	many	TGTGCCAGCAGACCCTTTGGGAGGGAAGGCACAGATACGCAGTATTTT	CASRPFGREGTDTQYF
.	TRBV4-1	TRBJ2-2	many	TGCGCCAGCAGCCAAGATGTGGTTAACGGGGAGCTGTTTTTT	CASSQDVVNGELFF
.	TRBV6-1	TRBJ2-6	.	TGTGCCAGCTCTTCAGGGGTGTTCGGGGCCTACGTCCTGACTTTC	CASSSGVFGAYVLTF
.	TRBV6-5	TRBJ1-5	many	TGTGCCAGCAGTTACGCGAGGGCCAGTCAGCCCCAGCATTTT	CASSYARASQPQHF
.	TRBV11-2	TRBJ2-2	once	TGTGCCAGCGGCCCCCCGACGGTCACCGGGGAGCTGTTTTTT	CASGPPTVTGELFF
.	TRBV6-2/TRBV6-3	TRBJ2-2	.	TGTGCCAACAGCAAATCGACAGCGAACACCGGGGAGCTGTTTTTT	CANSKSTANTGELFF
TRBD1	TRBV6-1	TRBJ1-2	.	TGTGCCAGCGCCCCCCCGGACAGGGCTAACTATGGTTGCACCTTT	CASAPPDRANYGCTF
TRBD2	TRBV20-1	TRBJ2-1	.	TGCTGTGCCGGATCCAGAGGGGTTGGGACTAGCGGGAGTCACCCTTACAATGAGCAGTTCTTC	CCAGSRGVGTSGSHPYNEQFF
TRBD2	TRBV12-3/TRBV12-4	TRBJ2-7	.	TGTGCCAGCAACTCGACACTCGCGGGGGGCCCAATACAGTACTTC	CASNSTLAGGPIQYF
.	TRBV11-2	TRBJ2-3	.	TGTTCCAGCGGCCCAATTCGGGGCACCAAGGTCACAGATACGCAGTATTTT	CSSGPIRGTKVTDTQYF
TRBD1	TRBV4-1	TRBJ2-3	.	TGTGCCAGCAGACCGGGACAGGGGACTTCGCGAGTAGATACGCAGTATTTT	CASRPGQGTSRVDTQYF
.	TRBV7-3	TRBJ2-7	.	TGTGCCAGCAGCTTATTCCACGGAGGCGTCGAGCAGTACTTC	CASSLFHGGVEQYF
.	TRBV11-2	TRBJ1-5	medium-sized	TGTGCCAGCAGCTTAGTGGGTGTCTATGGCAATCAGCCCCAGCATTTT	CASSLVGVYGNQPQHF
.	TRBV28	TRBJ1-2	once	TGTGCCAGCAGTTTCCGCTCTAGGGGGGGCTACACCTTC	CASSFRSRGGYTF
TRBD2	TRBV6-5	TRBJ2-7	few	TGTGCCAGCAGCAGGACTAGCGGAGTCTACGAGCAGTACTTC	CASSRTSGVYEQYF
.	TRBV6-2/TRBV6-3	TRBJ2-6	once	TGTGCCAGCAGTTACCCACCTCCCGGACATGCAAAGATAACTGGGGCCAATGTCCTGACTTTC	CASSYPPPGHAKITGANVLTF
.	TRBV5-1	TRBJ1-2	.	TGCGCTAGCAGCTTGCACGGAGACACAACCTATGGCTACACCTTC	CASSLHGDTTYGYTF
TRBD2	TRBV6-2/TRBV6-3	TRBJ2-1	.	TGTGCCAAGAGTTACTCACTAGCGGGAGTCCACGGCTCCTACAATGAGCAGTTCTTC	CAKSYSLAGVHGSYNEQFF
.	TRBV28	TRBJ1-5	.	TGTGCCAGCAGTTTAGGCCGGGGGCGAGTAAGACAGTCCCATCATTTT	CASSLGRGRVRQSHHF
.	TRBV4-2	TRBJ2-1	.	TGTGCTAGCAGCCAAGATTGGGTACAGTACAATGAGCAGTTCTTC	CASSQDWVQYNEQFF
TRBD2	TRBV7-3	TRBJ2-3	.	TGTGCCAGCAGCCCCGGGGGGGGAAGTGGTACGCAGTATTTT	CASSPGGGSGTQYF
TRBD1	TRBV4-1	TRBJ1-6	many	TGCGCCAGCAGCCTGGGACAGTTCTATAATTCACCCCTCCACTTT	CASSLGQFYNSPLHF
TRBD1	TRBV10-3	TRBJ1-1	many	TGTGCCATCAGGACTACGACAGGGGGGATGAACACTGAAGCTTTCTTT	CAIRTTTGGMNTEAFF
TRBD1	TRBV6-5	TRBJ1-5	.	TGTGCCAGCATCGGTAGGGGGCCAGATACGCAGCATTTT	CASIGRGPDTQHF
.	TRBV28	TRBJ2-7	few	TGTGCCAACACTTTCTCCCGGGAGCAGTACTTC	CANTFSREQYF
.	TRBV11-3	TRBJ2-5	.	TGTGCCATCTGGGAGACCCAGTACTTC	CAIWETQYF
TRBD1	TRBV5-1	TRBJ2-1	few	TGCGCCAGCAGCTTGGACAGGGGCGGAAGGCAGCAGTTCTTC	CASSLDRGGRQQFF
TRBD1	TRBV29-1	TRBJ2-1	once	TGCAGGGTTAATGGACAGGGAGTGACGAATGAGCAATTCTTC	CRVNGQGVTNEQFF
TRBD2	TRBV11-1	TRBJ2-7	.	TGTGCCATCAGCGTAGGACTAGAGAGCTCCTACGAGCAGTACTTC	CAISVGLESSYEQYF
TRBD1	TRBV6-6	TRBJ2-3	many	TGTGCCAGCAGTTCCTCCAGGACAGGGCAGAAGACGCAGTATTTT	CASSSSRTGQKTQYF
.	TRBV5-4	TRBJ1-6	many	TGTGCCAGCAGCCGCCGGGTGGGGGCTGACGGTAATTCACCCCTCCACTTT	CASSRRVGADGNSPLHF
TRBD1	TRBV6-2/TRBV6-3	TRBJ1-6	many	TGTGCCAGCAGCGAGACAGGGCCCAATTCACCCCTCCACTTT	CASSETGPNSPLHF
TRBD1	TRBV6-1	TRBJ1-5	many	TGTGCCAGCAGTGGGAACAGGGGTGACGCTCAGCCCCAGCATTTT	CASSGNRGDAQPQHF
.	TRBV6-1	TRBJ2-2	.	TGTGTCAGCAAACGGGGACACCAGATGGCCTGGGAGCTGTTTTTT	CVSKRGHQMAWELFF